A single sample is the source of the 15 T cell receptor beta chains below, sequenced in a study of blood T cell repertoires in COVID-19. Libraries were prepared by immunoSEQ multiplex PCR; TCRdb keeps only in-frame clonotypes and omits some of them. The sample records around 16,000 clones, roughly four fifths being singletons. Sequenced: peripheral blood. The receptors derive from a man older than 75 with active or convalescent COVID-19.

The chain combines TRBV30 with TRBJ1-3, with D possibly being TRBD1 (5 bases). Germline V gene data show CDR1 as GTSNPN and CDR2 as SVGIG (reference sequence). This CDR3 region has 16 residues. The V end lost 0 bases, the J end lost 0 bases, and 12 bases lay between the germline ends. The CDR3 here is CAWSVPGGHSGNTIYF. CDR3 DNA: TGTGCCTGGAGTGTACCGGGCGGACACTCTGGAAACACCATATATTTT. The complete variable domain, with remaining parts taken from reference TRBV30 and TRBJ1-3, reads SQTIHQWPATLVQPVGSPLSLECTVEGTSNPNLYWYRQAAGRGLQLLFYSVGIGQISSEVPQNLSASRPQDRQFILSSKKLLLSDSGFYLCAWSVPGGHSGNTIYFGEGSWLTVV.

V and J are TRBV2 and TRBJ1-1; no definite D call. The CDR3 loop spans 15 amino acids. Germline V gene sequence: CDR1 SNHLY, CDR2 FYNNEI. The V and J ends lost 4 bases and 0 bases respectively, with 12 bases between them. As DNA, the CDR3 is TGTGCCAGCAGTGTATGGCAGATCATGAACACTGAAGCTTTCTTT. It encodes CASSVWQIMNTEAFF.

The CDR3 protein is CASTQEGRDEQYF. CDR3 DNA: TGTGCCAGCACCCAGGAGGGTCGAGACGAGCAGTACTTC. This chain connects TRBV2 to TRBJ2-7, with D possibly TRBD2 on 6 matching bases. Germline values: CDR1 SNHLY, CDR2 FYNNEI. V was clipped by 7 bases and J by 5 bases, with 15 bases between them. The CDR3 is made up of 13 amino acids.

The chain's CDR3 is CASSLQGAYNQPQHF. DNA for the CDR3: TGTGCCAGCAGCTTACAGGGGGCTTACAATCAGCCCCAGCATTTT. This chain connects TRBV6-2 or TRBV6-3 to TRBJ1-5; 9 bases are shared with TRBD1. The germline CDR1 and CDR2 sequences are MNHEY and SVGEGT. This CDR3 has 15 amino acids. V lost 6 bases to trimming and J lost 3 bases; unmatched junction nucleotides: 6.

This clone was detected a few times. The chain employs TRBV5-1 and TRBJ1-1; D is perhaps TRBD1 (5 bases). Germline V gene lookup returns CDR1 SGHRS and CDR2 YFSETQ. The CDR3 runs to 13 residues. The V end lost 4 bases, the J end lost 3 bases, and 10 bases lay between the germline ends. CDR3 sequence: CASSTDTHTEAFF. CDR3 nucleotide sequence: TGCGCCAGCAGCACGGACACCCACACTGAAGCTTTCTTT.

This sequence joins TRBV2 and TRBJ1-2; D is undetermined. This CDR3 comprises 11 residues. Germline values: CDR1 SNHLY, CDR2 FYNNEI. Between the trimmed V and J ends, which lost 6 bases and 4 bases, there was a span of 6 bases. The CDR3 nucleotides are TGTGCCAGCAGAGAGTCCTATGGCTACACCTTC. This gives the protein CASRESYGYTF.

The V call is TRBV10-2, the J call TRBJ2-3; 11 positions match TRBD2. V trimming: 4 bases; J trimming: 3 bases; junction bases outside the gene matches: 15. CDR1 and CDR2 from the germline V gene are WSHSY and SAAADI. The CDR3 has 19 amino acids. The CDR3 DNA reads TGCGCCAGCAGTGGTGCGGGTAGCGGGGGGGCGGGATATACAGATACGCAGTATTTT. Its translation: CASSGAGSGGAGYTDTQYF.

The V gene is TRBV11-2, the J gene TRBJ2-2, with D possibly TRBD2 on 6 matching bases. This CDR3 comprises 15 residues. V was shortened by 1 base and J by 0 bases, with 6 bases between the two germline ends. In germline, CDR1 is SGHAT, CDR2 FQNNGV. The CDR3 nucleotides read TGTGCCAGCAGCTTAGGGGGGGCGAACACCGGGGAGCTGTTTTTT. This gives the protein CASSLGGANTGELFF.

The chain combines TRBV30 with TRBJ1-1; D not resolved. V was cut by 3 bases and J by 0 bases, with 26 bases left in between. Per germline, CDR1 GTSNPN and CDR2 SVGIG (reference sequence). The CDR3 is 19 amino acids. The CDR3 nucleotides read TGTGCCTGGAGGCTCCCTTTTGGGCTAATCAGCCGAATGAACACTGAAGCTTTCTTT. Protein product: CAWRLPFGLISRMNTEAFF.

V gene TRBV19 combines with J gene TRBJ1-4; possibly TRBD1 for D (6 bases). CDR3 length: 16 amino acids. Germline CDR1 and CDR2: LNHDA and SQIVND (reference sequence). V lost 6 bases, J lost 2 bases, and 16 bases lay in between. For the CDR3, the DNA is TGTGCCAGTAGGAGGCTAGCGGGGGCGACTAATGAAAAACTGTTTTTT. It yields the protein CASRRLAGATNEKLFF.

The chain carries TRBV10-2 and TRBJ1-2; 7 bases map to TRBD1. The germline V gene has CDR1 WSHSY and CDR2 SAAADI. Trimming took 3 bases from V and 4 from J; bases not matched to a gene: 5. CDR3 size: 14 residues. In nucleotides, the CDR3 is TGCGCCAGCAGTGAAACAGGGGAGATCTATGGCTACACCTTC. Protein product: CASSETGEIYGYTF.

The chain employs TRBV27 and TRBJ2-7, with 8 bases aligning to TRBD1. The V gene's germline CDR1 is MNHEY and CDR2 SMNVEV (reference sequence). This CDR3 region has 14 residues. With 3 bases clipped from V and 2 bases from J, the junction kept 3 bases outside the gene matches. CDR3 nucleotide sequence: TGTGCCAGCAGTTTCGGACAGGGTCCCTACGAGCAGTACTTC. The encoded protein is CASSFGQGPYEQYF.

This sequence joins TRBV6-4 and TRBJ2-1; TRBD1 matches 7 bases. J was trimmed by 6 bases and V by 7 bases; bases with no gene match: 9. The CDR3 is made up of 14 amino acids. Germline V gives CDR1 MRHNA, CDR2 SNTAGT. The CDR3 is CASKEMTGSNEQFF. The DNA of the CDR3 is TGTGCCAGCAAAGAAATGACAGGGAGCAATGAGCAGTTCTTC.

The chain couples TRBV28 to TRBJ1-2; 10 nucleotides agree with TRBD1. The ends lost 6 bases at V and 7 bases at J; junction bases unmatched: 2. The CDR3 has 12 amino acids. The germline CDR1 and CDR2 sequences are MDHEN and SYDVKM. The CDR3 here is CASRDRGAGYTF. The CDR3, as DNA: TGTGCCAGCAGGGACAGGGGGGCTGGCTACACCTTC.

This clone was counted between two and nine times. This chain links TRBV7-2 with TRBJ2-3; TRBD2 agrees at 7 bases. CDR1 SGHTA and CDR2 FQGNSA come from the germline V gene. This CDR3 region has 16 residues. The junction had 5 bases not matched to a gene; V was cut back by 1 base and J by 1 base. In nucleotides, the CDR3 is TGTGCCAGCAGCTTAGGCGCAGCGGGGCGCACAGATACGCAGTATTTT. It codes for CASSLGAAGRTDTQYF. The whole variable domain, filled in from reference TRBV7-2 and TRBJ2-3, reads GAGVSQSPSNKVTEKGKDVELRCDPISGHTALYWYRQSLGQGLEFLIYFQGNSAPDKSGLPSDRFSAERTGGSVSTLTIQRTQQEDSAVYLCASSLGAAGRTDTQYFGPGTRLTVL.